The source of this T cell receptor (beta chain) is a study of T cell repertoires in cytomegalovirus infection (dated by TCRdb to between 2018 and 2020). Describing the broader study: Donor HLA type was relevant to the analysis, because carriage of CMV infection together with the matching HLA type was indicated by public TCR beta signatures.

Results and caveats for the whole study, not just this receptor: The ex vivo response was dominated by HLA-C-restricted CMV-specific TCR beta clonotypes, which also provided the single most frequent clonotype in two of eight donors. In both this cohort and an independent cohort of under 450 donors, the cumulative frequency of public TCR beta family members distinguished carriers of CMV infection plus the relevant HLA type.

A remark on this clonotype: No cognate antigen has been identified for it. Base qualities were left out, and no much larger clone turns up one base away.

The listed sequencing device is Illumina HiSeq 1500. Starting from the raw public reads, TCRdb applied fastp trimming at Q25, assembled clones with MiXCR and retained in-frame beta chains. Merged by CDR3 protein, the rows form single entries marked with the most common genes and DNA. The table for this sample lists roughly 640,000 distinct CDR3 sequences; about 24% of them were counted only once. The ten largest clones capture 8% of the sample. Clipping removes 0 bases from V and 5 bases from J, with 11 as the unmatched junction base count. Sequences DFQATT (CDR1) and SNEGSKA (CDR2) are obtained from the germline V gene (reference sequence). Taken from cysteine to phenylalanine, the CDR3 has 16 residues. The kept DNA is CDR3 alone, 48 bases in frame from the first base.

The rearrangement combines TRBV20-1 with TRBJ2-5; 8 central nucleotides agree with TRBD2. Specimen: CD8+ T cells from PBMCs. This clonotype was obtained from a human donor in good health (CMV status not recorded). Some clones in this sample may be carry-over from other donors' samples. CDR3 region: CSARDRNSGRVETQYF. The base sequence is TGCAGTGCTAGAGATCGGAACTCCGGGAGGGTGGAGACCCAGTACTTC.